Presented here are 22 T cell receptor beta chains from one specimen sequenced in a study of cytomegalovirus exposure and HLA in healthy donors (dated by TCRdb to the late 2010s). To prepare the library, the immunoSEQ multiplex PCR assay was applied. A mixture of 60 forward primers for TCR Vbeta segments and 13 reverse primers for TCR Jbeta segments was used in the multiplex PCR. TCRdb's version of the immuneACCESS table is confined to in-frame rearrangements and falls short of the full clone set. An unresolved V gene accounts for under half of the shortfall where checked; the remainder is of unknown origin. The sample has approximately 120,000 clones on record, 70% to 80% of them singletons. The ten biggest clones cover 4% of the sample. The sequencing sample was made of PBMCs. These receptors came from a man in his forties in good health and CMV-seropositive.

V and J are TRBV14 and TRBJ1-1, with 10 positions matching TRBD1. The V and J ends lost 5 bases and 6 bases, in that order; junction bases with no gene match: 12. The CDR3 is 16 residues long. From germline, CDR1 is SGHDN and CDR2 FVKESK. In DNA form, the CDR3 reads TGTGCCAGCAGCAAAGTTGGGACAGGGGTTCGTGCTGAAGCTTTCTTT. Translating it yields CASSKVGTGVRAEAFF.

CDR3 sequence (DNA): TGTGCCAGCAGCCGGGGGTCAACTAATGAAAAACTGTTTTTT. Translating it yields CASSRGSTNEKLFF. This rearrangement joins TRBV11-2 to TRBJ1-4; tentative D call: TRBD1 (5 bases). V lost 5 bases to trimming and J lost 0 bases, with 7 bases between them. There are 14 residues in the CDR3. From germline, CDR1 is SGHAT and CDR2 FQNNGV.

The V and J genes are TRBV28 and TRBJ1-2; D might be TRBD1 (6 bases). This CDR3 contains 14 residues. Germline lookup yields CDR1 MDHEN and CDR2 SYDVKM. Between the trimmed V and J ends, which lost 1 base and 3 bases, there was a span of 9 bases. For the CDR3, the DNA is TGTGCCAGCAGTTTATTGACAGGTTACTATGGCTACACCTTC. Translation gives CASSLLTGYYGYTF.

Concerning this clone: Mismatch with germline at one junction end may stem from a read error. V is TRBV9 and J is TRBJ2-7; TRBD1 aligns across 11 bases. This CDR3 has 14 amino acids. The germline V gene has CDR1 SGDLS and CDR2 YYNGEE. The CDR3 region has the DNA TGTGCCGGCAGCCAGGACAGGGGGCGCGGCGAGCAGTACTTC. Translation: CAGSQDRGRGEQYF.

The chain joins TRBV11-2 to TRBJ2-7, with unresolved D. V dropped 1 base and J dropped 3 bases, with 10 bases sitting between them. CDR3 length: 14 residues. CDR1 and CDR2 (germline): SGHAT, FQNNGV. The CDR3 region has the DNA TGTGCCAGCAGCTTAGTGGAGAGGAACTACGAGCAGTACTTC. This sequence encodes CASSLVERNYEQYF.

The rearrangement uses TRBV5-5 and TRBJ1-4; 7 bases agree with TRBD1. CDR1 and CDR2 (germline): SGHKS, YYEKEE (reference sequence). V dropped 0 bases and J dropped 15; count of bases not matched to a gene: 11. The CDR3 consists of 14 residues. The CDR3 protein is CASSLEQGLPSMFF. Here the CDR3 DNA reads TGTGCCAGCAGCTTGGAACAGGGGCTCCCATCAATGTTTTTT. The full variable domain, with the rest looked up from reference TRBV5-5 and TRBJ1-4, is DAGVTQSPTHLIKTRGQQVTLRCSPISGHKSVSWYQQVLGQGPQFIFQYYEKEERGRGNFPDRFSARQFPNYSSELNVNALLLGDSALYLCASSLEQGLPSMFFGSGTQLSVL.

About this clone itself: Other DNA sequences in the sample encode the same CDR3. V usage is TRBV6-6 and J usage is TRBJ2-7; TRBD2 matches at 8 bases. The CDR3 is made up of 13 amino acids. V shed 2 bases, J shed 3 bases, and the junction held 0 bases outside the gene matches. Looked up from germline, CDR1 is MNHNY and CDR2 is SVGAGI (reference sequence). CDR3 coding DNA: TGTGCCAGCAGTTACGGGACTAGCTACGAGCAGTACTTC. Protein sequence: CASSYGTSYEQYF.

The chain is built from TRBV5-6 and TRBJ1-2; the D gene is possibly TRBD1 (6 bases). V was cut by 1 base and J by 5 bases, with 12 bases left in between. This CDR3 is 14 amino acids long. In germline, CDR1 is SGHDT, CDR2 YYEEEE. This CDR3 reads CASSLTGTLYGYTF. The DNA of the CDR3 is TGTGCCAGCAGCTTGACCGGGACACTTTATGGCTACACCTTC.

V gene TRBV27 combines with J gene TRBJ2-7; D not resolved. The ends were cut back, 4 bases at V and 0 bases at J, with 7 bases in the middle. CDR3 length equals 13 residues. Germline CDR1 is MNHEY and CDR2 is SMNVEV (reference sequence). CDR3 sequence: CASSSLPSYEQYF. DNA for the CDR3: TGTGCCAGCAGTTCCCTCCCCTCCTACGAGCAGTACTTC.

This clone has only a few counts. DNA for the CDR3: TGTGCCTGGAGTGTTGTGACTAGCGGGGAATACACAGATACGCAGTATTTT. This encodes CAWSVVTSGEYTDTQYF. The chain links TRBV30 to TRBJ2-3; TRBD2 matches at 11 bases. Per germline, CDR1 GTSNPN and CDR2 SVGIG (reference sequence). Trimming at V came to 0 bases and at J to 2 bases, leaving 7 bases not matched to a gene. This CDR3 has 17 residues.

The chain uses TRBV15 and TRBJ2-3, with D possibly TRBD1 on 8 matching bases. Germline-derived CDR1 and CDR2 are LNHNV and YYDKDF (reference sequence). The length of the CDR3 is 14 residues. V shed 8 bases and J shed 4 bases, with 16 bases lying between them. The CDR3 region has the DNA TGTGCCACCCGTACAGGGGGGGGCCCAGATACGCAGTATTTT. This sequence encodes CATRTGGGPDTQYF.

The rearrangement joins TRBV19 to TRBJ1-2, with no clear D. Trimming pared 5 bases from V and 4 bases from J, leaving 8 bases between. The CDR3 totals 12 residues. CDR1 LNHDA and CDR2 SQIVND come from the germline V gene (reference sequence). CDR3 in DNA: TGTGCCAGTAGTCCCTCCCTCTATGGCTACACCTTC. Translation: CASSPSLYGYTF.

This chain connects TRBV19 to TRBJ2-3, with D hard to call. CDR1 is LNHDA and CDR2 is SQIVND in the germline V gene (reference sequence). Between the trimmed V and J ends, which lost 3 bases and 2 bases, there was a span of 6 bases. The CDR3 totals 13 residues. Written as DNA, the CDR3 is TGTGCCAGTAGTATCCAGTCCACAGATACGCAGTATTTT. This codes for CASSIQSTDTQYF.

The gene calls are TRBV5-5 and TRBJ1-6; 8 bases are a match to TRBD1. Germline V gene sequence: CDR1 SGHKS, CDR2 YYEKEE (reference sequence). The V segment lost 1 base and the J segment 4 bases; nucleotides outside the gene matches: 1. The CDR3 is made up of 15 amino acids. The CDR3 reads CASSLQGAYNSPLHF. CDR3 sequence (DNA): TGTGCCAGCAGCTTGCAGGGGGCTTATAATTCACCCCTCCACTTT.

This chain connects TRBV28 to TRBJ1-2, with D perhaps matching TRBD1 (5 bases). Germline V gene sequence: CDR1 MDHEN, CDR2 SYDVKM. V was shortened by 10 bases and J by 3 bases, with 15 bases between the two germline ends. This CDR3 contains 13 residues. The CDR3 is CATNQRTHYGYTF. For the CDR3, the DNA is TGTGCCACCAACCAGAGGACACACTATGGCTACACCTTC.

Here the CDR3 reads CASSLVTGLSNQPQHF. The CDR3 region has the DNA TGTGCCAGCAGCTTGGTAACAGGTCTAAGCAATCAGCCCCAGCATTTT. The gene calls are TRBV5-5 and TRBJ1-5, with D possibly being TRBD1 (5 bases). This CDR3 has 16 amino acids. Germline CDR1 is SGHKS and CDR2 is YYEKEE (reference sequence). V was clipped by 0 bases and J by 1 base, with 11 bases between them.

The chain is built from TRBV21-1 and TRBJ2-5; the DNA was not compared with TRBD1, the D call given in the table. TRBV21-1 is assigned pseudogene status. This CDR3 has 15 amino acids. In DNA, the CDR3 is TGTGCCAGCAGCAAGCTAGGGGGCTCTTGGGTGACCCAGTACTTC. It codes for CASSKLGGSWVTQYF.

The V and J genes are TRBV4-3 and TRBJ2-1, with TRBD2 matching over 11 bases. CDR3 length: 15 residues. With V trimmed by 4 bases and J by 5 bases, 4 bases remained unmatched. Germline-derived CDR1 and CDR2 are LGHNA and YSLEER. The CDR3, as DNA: TGCGCCAGCAGCCCTCTAGCGGGAGGCCACAATGAGCAGTTCTTC. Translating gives CASSPLAGGHNEQFF.

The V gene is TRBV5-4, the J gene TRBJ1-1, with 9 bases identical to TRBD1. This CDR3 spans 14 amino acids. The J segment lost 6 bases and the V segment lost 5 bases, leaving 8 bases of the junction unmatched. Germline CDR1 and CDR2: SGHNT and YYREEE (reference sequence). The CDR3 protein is CASSSGTGRAEAFF. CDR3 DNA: TGTGCCAGCAGTTCCGGGACAGGGAGGGCTGAAGCTTTCTTT. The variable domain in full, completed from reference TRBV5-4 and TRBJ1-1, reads ETGVTQSPTHLIKTRGQQVTLRCSSQSGHNTVSWYQQALGQGPQFIFQYYREEENGRGNFPPRFSGLQFPNYSSELNVNALELDDSALYLCASSSGTGRAEAFFGQGTRLTVV.

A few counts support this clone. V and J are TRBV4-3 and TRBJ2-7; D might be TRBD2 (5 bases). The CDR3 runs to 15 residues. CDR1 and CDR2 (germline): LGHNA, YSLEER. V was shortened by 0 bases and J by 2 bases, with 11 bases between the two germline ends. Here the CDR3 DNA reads TGCGCCAGCAGCCAAGAATCCCGAGGGCCCTACGAGCAGTACTTC. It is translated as CASSQESRGPYEQYF.

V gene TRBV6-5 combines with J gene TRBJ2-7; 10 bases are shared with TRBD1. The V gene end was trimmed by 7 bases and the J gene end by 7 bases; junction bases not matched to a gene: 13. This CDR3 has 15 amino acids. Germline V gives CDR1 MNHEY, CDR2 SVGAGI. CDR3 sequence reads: CASTDSGTGVREQYF. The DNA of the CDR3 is TGTGCCAGCACCGATTCCGGGACAGGGGTTCGGGAGCAGTACTTC.

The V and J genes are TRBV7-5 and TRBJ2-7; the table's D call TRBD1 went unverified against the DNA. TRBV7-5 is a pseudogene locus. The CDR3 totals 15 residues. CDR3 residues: CARSLTGRSSYEQYF. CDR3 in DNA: TGTGCCAGAAGCTTAACAGGGCGGAGCTCCTACGAGCAGTACTTC.